The 4 T cell receptor beta chains below all came from one sample that was sequenced in a study of T cells in Graves' hyperthyroidism and ophthalmopathy. Researchers amplified the TCR beta CDR3 regions from RNA transcripts. TCR CDR3 underwent first-round RT-PCR with the HTBI primer set. TCRdb re-derived calls from the multiplex PCR reads in MiXCR, one entry per CDR3 protein. The data contain about 500,000 distinct CDR3 sequences, 16% of them singletons. The specimen was blood. The source of these receptors is a woman in her thirties with Graves' ophthalmopathy.

This clonotype has more than one count but fewer than ten. V and J are TRBV6-1 and TRBJ2-5; 7 positions agree with TRBD1. V was clipped by 5 bases and J by 5 bases; unmatched bases: 14. Germline assignment: CDR1 MNHNS and CDR2 SASEGT. The CDR3 has 16 residues. CDR3 sequence reads: CASSSAWTGFAETQYF. The DNA for the CDR3 is TGTGCCAGCAGTTCCGCCTGGACAGGTTTCGCGGAGACCCAGTACTTC.

Only a few counts were recorded for this clonotype. The chain uses TRBV18 and TRBJ2-2; 8 bases map to TRBD2. Germline loops: CDR1 KGHSH, CDR2 LQKENI. V dropped 6 bases and J dropped 6; count of bases not matched to a gene: 15. The length of the CDR3 is 17 residues. CDR3 bases: TGTGCCAGCTCCCGACCCTACGGCGGGGGGATCGCCGGGGAGCTGTTTTTT. Its protein product is CASSRPYGGGIAGELFF.

The V gene is TRBV10-2, the J gene TRBJ2-3; D is undetermined. Germline CDR1 and CDR2: WSHSY and SAAADI. The V gene lost 7 bases and the J gene lost 9 bases, with 11 bases spanning the gap. This CDR3 spans 11 amino acids. CDR3 sequence: CASMVQTTQYF. The CDR3 DNA reads as TGCGCCAGCATGGTGCAGACAACGCAGTATTTT.

The rearrangement uses TRBV6-1 and TRBJ2-1, with 12 bases that match TRBD2. The CDR3 covers 16 residues. V gave up 6 bases and J gave up 5 bases; unmatched junction bases: 8. Per the germline V gene, CDR1 is MNHNS and CDR2 is SASEGT. CDR3 sequence (DNA): TGTGCCAGCAGGTTCCCTAGCGGGGGGGGAGACAATGAGCAGTTCTTC. Its translation: CASRFPSGGGDNEQFF.